This TCR beta chain was observed in a study of tumor and adjacent non-tumor tissue in lung cancer. Findings of the study overall: TCR diversity was significantly greater in tumor than normal lung tissue.

A modified ARM-PCR protocol with three rounds of nested PCR amplified TCRbeta. Via MiXCR, TCRdb re-called the multiplex PCR reads, giving one row per CDR3 protein. The profile shows 60,000 to 85,000 distinct CDR3 sequences, around three quarters of them singletons. The CDR3 loop spans 15 amino acids. Germline V gives CDR1 ENHRY, CDR2 SYGVKD. The germline V and J ends were trimmed by 6 bases and 6 bases, with 18 bases remaining between them. On this clonotype itself: Its antigen is currently unknown.

This sample's RNA came from whole unsorted tissue. The sample was lung tumor tissue. This TCR was recovered from a man in his sixties with non-small cell lung cancer. The rearrangement uses TRBV10-3 and TRBJ2-1; the D gene is possibly TRBD2 (5 bases). As DNA, the CDR3 is TGTGCCATCAGCCCGTCTAGTGGGAGACTCAATGAGCAGTTCTTC. This gives the protein CAISPSSGRLNEQFF.